This TCR beta chain was captured in a study of shared clonotypes between healthy human individuals (TCRdb year 2020). Looking at the study overall: A few men and two women, aged 18 to 49 years, made up the cohort. For each donor, CD4 naive and CD4 memory were each given three plates, CD8 naive was given two plates, and CD8 memory was given one plate. Different laboratories and diverse techniques were used to prepare libraries and sequence TCR repertoires, to increase sequencing depth and limit assay-specific biases. To estimate repertoire size and how much clonotypes are shared between individuals, the study performed deep sequencing of blood TCR repertoires from about five healthy adults. Each donor's leukapheresis produced roughly between roughly 0.85 and 9.5 billion PBMCs. What the authors observed across the whole study: The small number of donors limited the genetic and exposure-history diversity represented. Sampling was limited to blood, and TCR repertoires in tissue likely differ from TCR repertoires in blood. Across a handful of donors, roughly 5.1% of naive CD4, roughly 3.4% of naive CD8, around 2.5% of memory CD4, and over 0.35% of memory CD8 clonotypes were shared. Compared with non-shared clonotypes, the clonotypes found in all four sorted-subset donors had higher generation probabilities. Pairwise subsampling led to the expectation that sequencing depth would affect the degree of clonotype sharing among donors. Even with the large sequencing depth, rarefaction of the sorted-subset datasets indicated that sequencing was incomplete. Naive subsets generally had larger estimated clonotype richness than memory subsets.

A remark on this clone: Its antigen remains undetermined. No much larger clone is present one base from it, and per-base qualities are unavailable.

Donors were healthy HIV-negative adults with no recently reported acute infections or vaccinations. Every donor was a Caucasian adult residing in Nashville, Tennessee, USA. CD4+ T cells were enriched by magnetic negative selection, after which naive cells were positively selected on CD45RA and the negative fraction was taken as the memory subset. Blood was collected by leukapheresis, and PBMCs were isolated by Ficoll-Histopaque density gradient centrifugation and then cryopreserved in liquid nitrogen vapor phase. Analytical flow cytometry was used to check the purity and quantity of each magnetically sorted T cell population. Genomic DNA was isolated from each sorted fraction and quantified by UV absorbance on a Nanodrop 2000c. Using the deep immunoSEQ assay, multiplex PCR amplified TCR CDR3 regions from genomic DNA. Genomic DNA extracted from each cell subset was distributed evenly over all wells of several immunoSEQ 96-well plates, and each plate served as one replicate. For sorted subsets, 150 to 250 ng genomic DNA, equal to 30,000 or so T cell genomes, was loaded into each replicate PCR. Purified libraries were measured with a Qubit 3.0 fluorometer, size-checked on a Bioanalyzer 2100, and measured again with the KAPA Library Quantification kit. Every immunoSEQ 96-well plate was sequenced on a separate single-read 150-cycle Illumina NextSeq 550 flow cell. As for how the authors treated the data: The immunoSEQ output contained only junctional sequences without quality scores, so filtering could not match that applied to full-length reads. Sequences were annotated with PyIR, a Python wrapper for IgBLAST v1.9, using IMGT germline references to assign V/J genes and CDR3. Reads were filtered out if the reads had weak V/J assignments (E-value above 1e-6), no CDR3, stop codons, out-of-frame junctions, or ambiguous translated residues. V3J clonotypes were defined as sequences sharing an identical inferred V gene, J gene, and CDR3 amino acid sequence. The percentage overlap between two repertoires was calculated by dividing the number of shared unique clonotypes by the size of the smaller repertoire. Repertoire richness was assessed with RTK rarefaction, the Chao1 estimator, and Recon v2.1 estimates of unobserved clonotypes. Generation probabilities for all TCRbeta clonotypes obtained by the gDNA method from a handful of donors were computed using OLGA. The source is immuneACCESS, and TCRdb retained only in-frame sequences with V and J called. Part of the clones is not carried over; for the studies checked, unresolved V genes explain less than half of this, and the remainder is unexplained. V, J and clone size are those of that table, while D and trimming were read from the DNA. Counted in this sample were 850,000 to 1,100,000 clones; roughly 77% of them appeared once. The ten largest account for approximately 0.95% of the sample.

The CDR1 and CDR2 encoded by the germline V gene (reference sequence) are MNHEY and SMNVEV. The CDR3 goes from the cysteine to the phenylalanine over 16 residues. The read is trimmed to its CDR3 DNA, 48 bases read in frame from base 1. From V the trimming removes 4 bases and from J it removes 5 bases, while the gene matches leave 13 bases of the junction unaccounted for. The source is a young man in good health. Some clones in this sample may be carry-over from other donors' samples. This chain is built from TRBV27 and TRBJ2-7, with 8 middle bases fitting TRBD2. Sequencing was done on a sample of memory CD4+ T cells from PBMCs. The sample's cell subset or site label, decoded: CD45RA-negative fraction. The bases read TGTGCCAGCAGTTCTGGGGAAGGGAGCGGGAGCGACGAGCAGTACTTC. The encoded protein is CASSSGEGSGSDEQYF.